This TCR beta chain was identified in a study of blood T cell repertoires in COVID-19. The CDR3 runs 14 residues. Trimming removed 5 bases at V and 0 bases at J, with 11 bases between. CDR1 and CDR2 (germline): SGHTA, FQGNSA. TCRdb keeps only in-frame clones here, not all; method: immunoSEQ multiplex PCR. The table includes some 130,000 clones, roughly 83% detected once. The chain combines TRBV7-2 with TRBJ2-7, with unresolved D. Sequencing was done on a sample of peripheral blood. This clonotype was obtained from a woman aged 80 or over with acute or convalescent COVID-19. The chain's CDR3 is CASSLGSYSYEQYF. CDR3 nucleotide sequence: TGTGCCAGCAGCCTCGGGTCCTACTCCTACGAGCAGTACTTC. Together with reference TRBV7-2 and TRBJ2-7, the CDR3 gives the full variable domain: GAGVSQSPSNKVTEKGKDVELRCDPISGHTALYWYRQSLGQGLEFLIYFQGNSAPDKSGLPSDRFSAERTGGSVSTLTIQRTQQEDSAVYLCASSLGSYSYEQYFGPGTRLTVT.